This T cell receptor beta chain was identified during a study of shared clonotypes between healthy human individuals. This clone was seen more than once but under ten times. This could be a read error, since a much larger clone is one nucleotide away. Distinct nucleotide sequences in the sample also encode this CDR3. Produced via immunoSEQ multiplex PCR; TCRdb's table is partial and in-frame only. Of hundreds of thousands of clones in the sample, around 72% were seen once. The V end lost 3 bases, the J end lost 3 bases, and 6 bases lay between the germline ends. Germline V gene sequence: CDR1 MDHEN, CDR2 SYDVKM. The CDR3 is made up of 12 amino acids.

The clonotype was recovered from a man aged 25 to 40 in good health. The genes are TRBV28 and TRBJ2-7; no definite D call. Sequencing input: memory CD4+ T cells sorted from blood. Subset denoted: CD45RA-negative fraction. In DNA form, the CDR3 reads TGTGCCAGCAGTTTCCAGAACTACGAGCAGTACTTC. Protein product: CASSFQNYEQYF.